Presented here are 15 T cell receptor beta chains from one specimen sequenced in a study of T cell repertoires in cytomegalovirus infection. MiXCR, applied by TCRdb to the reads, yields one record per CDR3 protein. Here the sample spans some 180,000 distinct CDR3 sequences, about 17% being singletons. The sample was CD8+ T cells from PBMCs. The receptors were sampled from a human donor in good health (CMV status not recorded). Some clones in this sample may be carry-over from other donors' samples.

For the CDR3, the DNA is TGTGCCGTTGGGAGGGATATCTTCAATGAGCAGTTCTTC. Its translation is CAVGRDIFNEQFF. The rearrangement links TRBV28 to TRBJ2-1; TRBD2 matches 7 bases. Trimming cost V 11 bases and J 6 bases; bases outside gene matches: 10. This CDR3 region has 13 residues. The germline CDR1 and CDR2 sequences are MDHEN and SYDVKM.

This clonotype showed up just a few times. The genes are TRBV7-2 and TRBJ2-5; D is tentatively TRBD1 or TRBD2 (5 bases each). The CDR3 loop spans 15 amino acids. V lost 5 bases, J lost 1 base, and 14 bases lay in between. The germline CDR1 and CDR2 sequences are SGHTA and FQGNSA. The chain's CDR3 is CASSPRARAQETQYF. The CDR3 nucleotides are TGTGCCAGCAGCCCCAGGGCGAGGGCCCAAGAGACCCAGTACTTC.

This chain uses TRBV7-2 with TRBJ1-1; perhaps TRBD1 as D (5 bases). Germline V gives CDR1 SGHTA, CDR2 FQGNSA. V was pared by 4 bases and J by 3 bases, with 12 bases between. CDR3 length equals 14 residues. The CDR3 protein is CASSWSDTYTEAFF. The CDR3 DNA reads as TGTGCCAGCAGCTGGTCGGACACCTACACTGAAGCTTTCTTT.

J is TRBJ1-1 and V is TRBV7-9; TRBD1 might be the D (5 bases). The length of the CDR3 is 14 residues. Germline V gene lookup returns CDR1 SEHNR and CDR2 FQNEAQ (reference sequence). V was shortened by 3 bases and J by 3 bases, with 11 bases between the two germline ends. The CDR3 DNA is TGTGCCAGCAGCTTCCGTCCCAGGGACACTGAAGCTTTCTTT. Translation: CASSFRPRDTEAFF. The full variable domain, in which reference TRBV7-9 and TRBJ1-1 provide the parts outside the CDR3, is DTGVSQNPRHKITKRGQNVTFRCDPISEHNRLYWYRQTLGQGPEFLTYFQNEAQLEKSRLLSDRFSAERPKGSFSTLEIQRTEQGDSAMYLCASSFRPRDTEAFFGQGTRLTVV.

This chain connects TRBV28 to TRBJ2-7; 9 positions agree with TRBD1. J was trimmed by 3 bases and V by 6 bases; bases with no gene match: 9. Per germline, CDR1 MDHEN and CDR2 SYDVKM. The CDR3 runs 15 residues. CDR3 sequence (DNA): TGTGCCAGCAGGCCGGGACAGGGTGTGGGCTACGAGCAGTACTTC. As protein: CASRPGQGVGYEQYF.

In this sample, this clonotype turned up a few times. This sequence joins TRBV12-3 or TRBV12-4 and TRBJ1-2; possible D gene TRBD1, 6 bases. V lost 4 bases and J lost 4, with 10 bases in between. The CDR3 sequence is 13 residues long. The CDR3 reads CASSSTGFYGYTF. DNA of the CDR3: TGTGCCAGCAGTTCTACAGGGTTCTATGGCTACACCTTC.

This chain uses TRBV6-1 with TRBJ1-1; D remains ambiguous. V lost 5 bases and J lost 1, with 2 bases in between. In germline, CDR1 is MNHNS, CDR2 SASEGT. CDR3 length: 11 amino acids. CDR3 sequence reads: CASSKNTEAFF. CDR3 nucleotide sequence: TGTGCCAGCAGTAAGAACACTGAAGCTTTCTTT.

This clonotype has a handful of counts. The DNA of the CDR3 is TGTGCCAGCAGTTTCTCCTCCTCACGGGCGGGGACTTACGAGCAGTACTTC. Amino acid sequence: CASSFSSSRAGTYEQYF. This chain connects TRBV6-5 to TRBJ2-7; possibly TRBD2 for D (6 bases). CDR1 is MNHEY and CDR2 is SVGAGI in the germline V gene. Trimming removed 4 bases from V and 4 bases from J, with 23 bases in between. The CDR3 length is 17 residues.

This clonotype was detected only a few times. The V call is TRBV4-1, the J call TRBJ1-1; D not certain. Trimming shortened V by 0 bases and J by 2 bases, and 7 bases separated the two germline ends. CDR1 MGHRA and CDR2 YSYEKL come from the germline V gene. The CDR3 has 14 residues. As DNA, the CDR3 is TGCGCCAGCAGCCAAGATAAGAGAAACACTGAAGCTTTCTTT. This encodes CASSQDKRNTEAFF.

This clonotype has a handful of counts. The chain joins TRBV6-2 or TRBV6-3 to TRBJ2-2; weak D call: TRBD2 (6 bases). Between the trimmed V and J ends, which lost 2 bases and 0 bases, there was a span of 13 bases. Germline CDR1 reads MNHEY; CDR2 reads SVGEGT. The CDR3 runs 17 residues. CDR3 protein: CASSYGPRRANTGELFF. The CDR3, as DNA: TGTGCCAGCAGTTACGGTCCCCGGAGGGCGAACACCGGGGAGCTGTTTTTT.

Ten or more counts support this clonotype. The DNA for the CDR3 is TGTGCCAGCAGTTTAATGCCGGGAGGGAACACTGAAGCTTTCTTT. As protein: CASSLMPGGNTEAFF. The chain employs TRBV28 and TRBJ1-1; D gene uncertain. This CDR3 spans 15 amino acids. With 2 bases removed from V and 1 base from J, the gap between germline ends came to 11 bases. The germline V gene encodes CDR1 MDHEN and CDR2 SYDVKM.

The CDR3 nucleotides read TGTGCCAGCAGGAGCGGGGTCCAAGAGACCCAGTACTTC. Protein: CASRSGVQETQYF. The genes are TRBV12-3 or TRBV12-4 and TRBJ2-5; 7 nucleotides agree with TRBD2. The V segment lost 6 bases and the J segment 1 base; nucleotides outside the gene matches: 2. CDR3 size: 13 residues.

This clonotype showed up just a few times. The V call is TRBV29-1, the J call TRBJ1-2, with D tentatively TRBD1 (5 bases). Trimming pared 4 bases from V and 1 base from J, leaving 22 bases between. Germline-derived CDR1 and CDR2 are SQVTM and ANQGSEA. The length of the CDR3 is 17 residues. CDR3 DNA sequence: TGCAGCGTTGTATTCTCGGTCAGGGCGCTGAGTAACTATGGCTACACCTTC. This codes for CSVVFSVRALSNYGYTF.

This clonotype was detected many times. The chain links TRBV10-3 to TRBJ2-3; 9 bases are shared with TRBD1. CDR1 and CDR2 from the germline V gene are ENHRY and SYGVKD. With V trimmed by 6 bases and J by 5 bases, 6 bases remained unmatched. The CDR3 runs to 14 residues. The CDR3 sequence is CAISLGTGKDTQYF. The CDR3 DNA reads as TGTGCCATCAGCCTCGGGACAGGGAAAGATACGCAGTATTTT.

Here the CDR3 DNA reads TGTGCCAGCAGTTTATCGGGACGGCTCTCTGGAAACACCATATATTTT. Protein: CASSLSGRLSGNTIYF. V and J are TRBV27 and TRBJ1-3; a possible D gene is TRBD1 (5 bases). Per the germline V gene, CDR1 is MNHEY and CDR2 is SMNVEV (reference sequence). Between the trimmed V and J ends, which lost 0 bases and 0 bases, there was a span of 9 bases. The CDR3 consists of 16 residues.